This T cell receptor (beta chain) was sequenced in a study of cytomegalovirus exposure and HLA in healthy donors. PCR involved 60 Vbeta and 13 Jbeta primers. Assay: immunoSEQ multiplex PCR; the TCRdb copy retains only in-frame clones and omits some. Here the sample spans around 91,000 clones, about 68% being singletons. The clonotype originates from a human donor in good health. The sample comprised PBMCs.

The CDR3 DNA reads TGTGCCAGCAGCCTAGGACAGGGGGAGGGAGAGACCCAGTACTTC. Residues: CASSLGQGEGETQYF. The J gene is TRBJ2-5, the V gene TRBV4-2; 10 nucleotides line up with TRBD1. The CDR3 totals 15 residues. Germline V lookup: CDR1 LGHNA, CDR2 YNFKEQ. After removal of 4 bases from V and 4 bases from J, the junction contained 6 bases not matched to a gene.